The clone carrying this TCR beta chain was seen once. This entry belongs to a study of blood T cell repertoires in COVID-19. The overall study: Sites in the United States, Italy and Spain provided acute and convalescent COVID-19 samples.

Using immunoSEQ multiplex PCR, the repertoire was profiled, and TCRdb retains in-frame clones only, with some absent. Of 25,000 to 35,000 clones detected, roughly nine tenths appear once; the ten largest clones hold roughly 13%. Germline CDR1 and CDR2: LGHDT and YNNKEL (reference sequence). V lost 5 bases to trimming and J lost 6 bases; unmatched junction nucleotides: 6. The CDR3 length is 14 residues. The receptor was isolated from a human donor in a cohort sampled during active COVID-19. Sequencing used peripheral blood. The V gene is TRBV3-1 (or the pseudogene TRBV3-2), the J gene TRBJ1-4; 7 positions match TRBD1. Here the CDR3 reads CASSVRDSYEKLFF. Here the CDR3 DNA reads TGTGCCAGCAGCGTGCGGGACAGCTATGAAAAACTGTTTTTT.